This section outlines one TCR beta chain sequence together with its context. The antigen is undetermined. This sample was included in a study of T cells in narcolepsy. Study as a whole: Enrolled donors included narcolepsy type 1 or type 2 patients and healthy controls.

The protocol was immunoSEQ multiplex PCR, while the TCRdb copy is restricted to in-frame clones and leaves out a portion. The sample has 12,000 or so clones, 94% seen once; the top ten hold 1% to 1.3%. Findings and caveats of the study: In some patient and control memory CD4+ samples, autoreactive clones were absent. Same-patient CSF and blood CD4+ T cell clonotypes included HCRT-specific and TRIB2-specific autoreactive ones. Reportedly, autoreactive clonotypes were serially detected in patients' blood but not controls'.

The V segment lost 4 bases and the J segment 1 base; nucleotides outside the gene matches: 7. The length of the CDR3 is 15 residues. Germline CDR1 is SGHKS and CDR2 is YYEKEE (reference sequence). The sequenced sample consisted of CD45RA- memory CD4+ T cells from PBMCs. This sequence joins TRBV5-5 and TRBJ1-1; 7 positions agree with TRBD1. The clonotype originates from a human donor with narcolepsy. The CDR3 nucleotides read TGTGCCAGCAGCAAAGGAACAGGGGCGAACACTGAAGCTTTCTTT. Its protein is CASSKGTGANTEAFF. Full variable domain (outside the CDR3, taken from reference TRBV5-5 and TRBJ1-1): DAGVTQSPTHLIKTRGQQVTLRCSPISGHKSVSWYQQVLGQGPQFIFQYYEKEERGRGNFPDRFSARQFPNYSSELNVNALLLGDSALYLCASSKGTGANTEAFFGQGTRLTVV.